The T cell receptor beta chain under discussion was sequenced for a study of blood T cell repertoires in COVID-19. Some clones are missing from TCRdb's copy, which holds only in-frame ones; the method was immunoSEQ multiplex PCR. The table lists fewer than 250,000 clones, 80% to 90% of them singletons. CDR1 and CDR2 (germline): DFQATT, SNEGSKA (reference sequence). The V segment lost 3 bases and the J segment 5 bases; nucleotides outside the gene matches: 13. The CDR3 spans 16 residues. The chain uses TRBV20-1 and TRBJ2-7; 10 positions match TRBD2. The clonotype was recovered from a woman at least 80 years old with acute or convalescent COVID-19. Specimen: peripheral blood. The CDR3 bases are TGCAGTGCTAGTCCTGAGAGCGGGGGGGCCCTCAACGAGCAGTACTTC. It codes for CSASPESGGALNEQYF.